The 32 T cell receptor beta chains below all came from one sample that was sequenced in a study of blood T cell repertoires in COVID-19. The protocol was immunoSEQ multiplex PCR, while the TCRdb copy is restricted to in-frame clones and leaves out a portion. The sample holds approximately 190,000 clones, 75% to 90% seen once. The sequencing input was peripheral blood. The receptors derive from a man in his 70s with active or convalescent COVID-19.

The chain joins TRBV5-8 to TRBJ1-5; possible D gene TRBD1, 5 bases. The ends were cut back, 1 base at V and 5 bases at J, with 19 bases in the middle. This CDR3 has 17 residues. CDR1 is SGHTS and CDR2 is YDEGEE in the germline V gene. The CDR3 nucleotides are TGTGCCAGCAGCTTGTTTACAGGAGCCCTCCGAGATCAGCCCCAGCATTTT. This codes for CASSLFTGALRDQPQHF.

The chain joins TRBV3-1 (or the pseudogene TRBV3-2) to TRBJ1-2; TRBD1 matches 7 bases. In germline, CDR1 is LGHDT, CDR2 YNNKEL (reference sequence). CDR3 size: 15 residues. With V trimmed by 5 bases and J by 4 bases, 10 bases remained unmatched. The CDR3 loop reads CASSTPLAGGYGYTF. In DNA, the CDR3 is TGTGCCAGCAGCACCCCCTTGGCAGGGGGCTATGGCTACACCTTC.

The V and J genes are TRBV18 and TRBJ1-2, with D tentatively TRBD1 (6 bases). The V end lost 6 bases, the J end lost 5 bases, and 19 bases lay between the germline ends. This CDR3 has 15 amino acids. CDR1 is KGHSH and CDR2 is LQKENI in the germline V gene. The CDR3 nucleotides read TGTGCCAGCTCTACGACAGGAGAAGAAATATATGGCTACACCTTC. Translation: CASSTTGEEIYGYTF.

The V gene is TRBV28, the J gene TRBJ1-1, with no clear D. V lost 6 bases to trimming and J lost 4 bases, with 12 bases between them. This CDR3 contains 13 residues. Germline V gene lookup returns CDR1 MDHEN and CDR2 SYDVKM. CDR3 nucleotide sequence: TGTGCCAGCAGGGGTCAAGCAGGCACTGAAGCTTTCTTT. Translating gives CASRGQAGTEAFF.

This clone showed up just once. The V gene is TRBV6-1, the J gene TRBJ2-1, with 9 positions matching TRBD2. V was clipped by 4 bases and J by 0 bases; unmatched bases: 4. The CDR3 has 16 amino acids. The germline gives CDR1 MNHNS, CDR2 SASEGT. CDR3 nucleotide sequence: TGTGCCAGCAGTGCTTTTAGCGGGAGCTCCTACAATGAGCAGTTCTTC. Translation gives CASSAFSGSSYNEQFF.

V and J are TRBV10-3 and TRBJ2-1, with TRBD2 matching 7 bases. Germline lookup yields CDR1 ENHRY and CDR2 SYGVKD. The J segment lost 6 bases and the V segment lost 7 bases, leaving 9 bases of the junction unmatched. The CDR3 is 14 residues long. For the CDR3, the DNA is TGTGCCATCACTCCGGGGGAGGGCCCCAATGAGCAGTTCTTC. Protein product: CAITPGEGPNEQFF.

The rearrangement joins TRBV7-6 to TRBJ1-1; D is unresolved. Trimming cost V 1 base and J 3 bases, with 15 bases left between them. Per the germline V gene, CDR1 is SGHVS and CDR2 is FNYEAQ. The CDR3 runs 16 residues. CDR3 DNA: TGTGCCAGCAGCTTAGGGACTCCCAACGGGCACACTGAAGCTTTCTTT. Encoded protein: CASSLGTPNGHTEAFF.

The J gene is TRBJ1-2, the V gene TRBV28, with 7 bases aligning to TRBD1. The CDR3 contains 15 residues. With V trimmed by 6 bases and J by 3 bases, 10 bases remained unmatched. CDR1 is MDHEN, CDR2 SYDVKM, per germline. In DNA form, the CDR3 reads TGTGCCAGCAGCTCATTACCCGGGACAGACTATGGCTACACCTTC. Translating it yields CASSSLPGTDYGYTF.

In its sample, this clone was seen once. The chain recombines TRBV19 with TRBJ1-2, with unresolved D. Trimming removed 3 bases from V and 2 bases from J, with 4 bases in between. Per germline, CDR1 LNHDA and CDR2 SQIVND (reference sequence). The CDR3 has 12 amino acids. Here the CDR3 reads CASSIRNYGYTF. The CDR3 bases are TGTGCCAGTAGTATCCGGAACTATGGCTACACCTTC.

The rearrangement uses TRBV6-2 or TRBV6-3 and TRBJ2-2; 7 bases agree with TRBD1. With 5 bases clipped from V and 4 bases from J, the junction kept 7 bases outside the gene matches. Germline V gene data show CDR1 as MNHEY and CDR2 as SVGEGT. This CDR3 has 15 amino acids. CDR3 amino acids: CASSTPGQRTGELFF. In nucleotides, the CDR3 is TGTGCCAGCAGTACACCGGGACAGCGCACCGGGGAGCTGTTTTTT.

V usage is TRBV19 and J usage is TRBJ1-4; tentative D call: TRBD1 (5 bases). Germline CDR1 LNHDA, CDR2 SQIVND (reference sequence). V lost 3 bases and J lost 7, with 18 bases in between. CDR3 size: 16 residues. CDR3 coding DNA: TGTGCCAGTAGTATTTCGATGGGAGGGGAACGTGAAAAACTGTTTTTT. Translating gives CASSISMGGEREKLFF.

The CDR3 DNA sequence: TGCGCCAGCAGCTTGGACCCCGGGAGGGCCCGGGAGCAGTTCTTC. Its protein product is CASSLDPGRAREQFF. The chain links TRBV5-1 to TRBJ2-1, with 8 bases aligning to TRBD2. J lost 10 bases, V lost 0 bases, and 9 bases had no gene match. The CDR3 has 15 residues. Germline V gives CDR1 SGHRS, CDR2 YFSETQ.

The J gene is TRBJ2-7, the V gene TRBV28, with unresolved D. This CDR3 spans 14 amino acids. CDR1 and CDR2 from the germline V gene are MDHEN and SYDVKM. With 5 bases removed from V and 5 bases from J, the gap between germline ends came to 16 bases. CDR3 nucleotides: TGTGCCAGCAGTCTAAACAGACCCAGGAACGAGCAGTACTTC. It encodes CASSLNRPRNEQYF.

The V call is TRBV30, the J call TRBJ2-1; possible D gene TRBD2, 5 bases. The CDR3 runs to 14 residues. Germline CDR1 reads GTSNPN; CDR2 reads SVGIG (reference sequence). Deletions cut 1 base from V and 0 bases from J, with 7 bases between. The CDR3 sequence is CAWSAGNSYNEQFF. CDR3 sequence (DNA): TGTGCCTGGAGTGCGGGGAACTCCTACAATGAGCAGTTCTTC.

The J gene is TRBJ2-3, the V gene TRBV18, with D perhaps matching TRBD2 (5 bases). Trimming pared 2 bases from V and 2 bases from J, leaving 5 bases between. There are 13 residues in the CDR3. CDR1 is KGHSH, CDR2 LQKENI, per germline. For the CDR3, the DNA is TGTGCCAGCTCACCAGACTACACAGATACGCAGTATTTT. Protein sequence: CASSPDYTDTQYF.

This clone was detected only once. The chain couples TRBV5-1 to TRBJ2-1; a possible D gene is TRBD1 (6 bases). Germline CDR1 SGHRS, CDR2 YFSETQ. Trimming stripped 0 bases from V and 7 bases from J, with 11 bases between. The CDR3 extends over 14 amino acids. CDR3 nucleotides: TGCGCCAGCAGCTTGGCCCTACAGGGAAATGAGCAGTTCTTC. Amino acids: CASSLALQGNEQFF.

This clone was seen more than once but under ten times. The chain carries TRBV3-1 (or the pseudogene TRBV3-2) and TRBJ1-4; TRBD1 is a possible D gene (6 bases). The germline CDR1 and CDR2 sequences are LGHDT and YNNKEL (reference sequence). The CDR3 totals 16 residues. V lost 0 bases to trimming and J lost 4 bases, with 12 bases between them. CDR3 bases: TGTGCCAGCAGCCAAGAACAGGGACGCAATAATGAAAAACTGTTTTTT. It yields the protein CASSQEQGRNNEKLFF.

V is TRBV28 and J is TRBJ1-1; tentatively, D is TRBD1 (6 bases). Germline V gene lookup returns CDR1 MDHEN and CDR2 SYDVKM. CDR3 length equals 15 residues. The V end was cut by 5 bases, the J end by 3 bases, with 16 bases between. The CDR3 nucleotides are TGTGCCAGCAGTCCCGGGACACGCCTGGACACTGAAGCTTTCTTT. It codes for CASSPGTRLDTEAFF. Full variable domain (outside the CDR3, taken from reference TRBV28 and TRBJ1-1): DVKVTQSSRYLVKRTGEKVFLECVQDMDHENMFWYRQDPGLGLRLIYFSYDVKMKEKGDIPEGYSVSREKKERFSLILESASTNQTSMYLCASSPGTRLDTEAFFGQGTRLTVV.

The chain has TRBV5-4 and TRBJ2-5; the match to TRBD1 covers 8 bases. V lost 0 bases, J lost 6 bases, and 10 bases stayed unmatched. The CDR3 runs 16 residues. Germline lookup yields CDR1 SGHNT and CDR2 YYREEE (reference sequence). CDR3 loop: CASSLEGADRGQTQYF. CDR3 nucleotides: TGTGCCAGCAGCTTGGAGGGGGCTGACAGGGGACAGACCCAGTACTTC.

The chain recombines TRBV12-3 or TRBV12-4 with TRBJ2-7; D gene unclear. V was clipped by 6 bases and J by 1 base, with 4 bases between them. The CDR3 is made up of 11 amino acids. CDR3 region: CASRRSYEQYF. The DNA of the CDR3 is TGTGCCAGCAGGCGGTCCTACGAGCAGTACTTC.

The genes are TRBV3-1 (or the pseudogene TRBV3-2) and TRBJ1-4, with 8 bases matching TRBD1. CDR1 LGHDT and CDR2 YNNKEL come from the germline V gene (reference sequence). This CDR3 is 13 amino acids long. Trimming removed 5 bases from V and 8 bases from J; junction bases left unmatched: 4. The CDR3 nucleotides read TGTGCCAGCAGCGGACACAGGGGGGAAAAACTGTTTTTT. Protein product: CASSGHRGEKLFF.

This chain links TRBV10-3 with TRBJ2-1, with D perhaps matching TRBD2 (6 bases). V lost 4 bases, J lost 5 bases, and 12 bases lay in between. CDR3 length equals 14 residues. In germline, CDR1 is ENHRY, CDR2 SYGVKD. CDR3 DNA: TGTGCCATCAGTGTCCTAGCGACAGACAATGAGCAGTTCTTC. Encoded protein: CAISVLATDNEQFF.

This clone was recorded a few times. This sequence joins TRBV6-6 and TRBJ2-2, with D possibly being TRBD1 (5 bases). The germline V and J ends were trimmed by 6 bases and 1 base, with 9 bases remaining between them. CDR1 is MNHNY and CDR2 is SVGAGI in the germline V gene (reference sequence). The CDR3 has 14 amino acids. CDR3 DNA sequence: TGTGCCAGCAGACGAGGACAGAACACCGGGGAGCTGTTTTTT. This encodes CASRRGQNTGELFF.

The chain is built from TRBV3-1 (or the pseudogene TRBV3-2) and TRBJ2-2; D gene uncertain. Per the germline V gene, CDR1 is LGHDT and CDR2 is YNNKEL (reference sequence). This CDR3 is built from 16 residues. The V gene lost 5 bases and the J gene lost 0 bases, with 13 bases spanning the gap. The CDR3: CASSVTYSTNTGELFF. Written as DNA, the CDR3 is TGTGCCAGCAGCGTAACCTACAGCACGAACACCGGGGAGCTGTTTTTT.

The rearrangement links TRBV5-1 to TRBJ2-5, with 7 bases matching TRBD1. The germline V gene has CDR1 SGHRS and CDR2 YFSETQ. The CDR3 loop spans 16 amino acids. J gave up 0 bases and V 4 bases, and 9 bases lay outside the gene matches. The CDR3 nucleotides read TGCGCCAGCAGCCGCCTGCCGGGGACAGACCAAGAGACCCAGTACTTC. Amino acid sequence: CASSRLPGTDQETQYF.

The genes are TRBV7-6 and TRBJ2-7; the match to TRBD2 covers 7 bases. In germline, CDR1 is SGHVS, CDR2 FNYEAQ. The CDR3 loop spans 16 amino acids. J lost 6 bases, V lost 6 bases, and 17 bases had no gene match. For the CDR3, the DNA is TGTGCCAGCAGTTTATCGACCGGGACGGGGGGAGTCGAGCAGTACTTC. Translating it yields CASSLSTGTGGVEQYF.

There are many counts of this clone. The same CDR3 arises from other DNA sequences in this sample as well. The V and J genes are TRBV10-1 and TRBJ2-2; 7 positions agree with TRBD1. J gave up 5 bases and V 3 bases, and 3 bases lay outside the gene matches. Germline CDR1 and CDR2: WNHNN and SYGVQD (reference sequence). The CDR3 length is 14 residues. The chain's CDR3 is CASSDPGGTGELFF. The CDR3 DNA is TGCGCCAGCAGTGATCCAGGGGGAACCGGGGAGCTGTTTTTT.

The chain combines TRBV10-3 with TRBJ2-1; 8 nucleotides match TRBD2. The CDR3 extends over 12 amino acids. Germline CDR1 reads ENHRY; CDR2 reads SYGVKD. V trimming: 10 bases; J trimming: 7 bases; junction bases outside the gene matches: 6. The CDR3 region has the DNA TGTGCCACCTCGGGGGGGCAAAATGAGCAGTTCTTC. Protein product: CATSGGQNEQFF.

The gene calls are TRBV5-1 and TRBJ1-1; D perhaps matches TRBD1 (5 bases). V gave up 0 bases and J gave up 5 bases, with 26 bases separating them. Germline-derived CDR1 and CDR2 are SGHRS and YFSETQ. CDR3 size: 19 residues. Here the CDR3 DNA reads TGCGCCAGCAGCTTGGGAACCTTAAAACCGGGACTCCCGGGAACTGAAGCTTTCTTT. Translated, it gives CASSLGTLKPGLPGTEAFF.

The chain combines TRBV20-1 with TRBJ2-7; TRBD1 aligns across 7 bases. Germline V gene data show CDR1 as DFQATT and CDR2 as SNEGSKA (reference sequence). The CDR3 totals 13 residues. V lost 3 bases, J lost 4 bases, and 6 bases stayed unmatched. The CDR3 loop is CSASRQGGYEQYF. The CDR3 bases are TGCAGTGCTAGTAGACAGGGTGGGTACGAGCAGTACTTC.

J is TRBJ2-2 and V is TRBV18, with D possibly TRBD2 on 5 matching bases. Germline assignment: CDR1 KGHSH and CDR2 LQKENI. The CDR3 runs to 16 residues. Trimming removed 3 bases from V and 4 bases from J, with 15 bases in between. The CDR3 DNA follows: TGTGCCAGCTCACCCGATTCCGGGGAAGGCACCGGGGAGCTGTTTTTT. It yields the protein CASSPDSGEGTGELFF.

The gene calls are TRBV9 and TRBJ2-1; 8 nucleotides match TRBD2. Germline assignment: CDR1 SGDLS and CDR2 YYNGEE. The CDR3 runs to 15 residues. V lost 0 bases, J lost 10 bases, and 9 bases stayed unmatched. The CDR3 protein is CASSVADIREGEQFF. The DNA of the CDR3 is TGTGCCAGCAGCGTAGCCGACATCCGGGAGGGAGAGCAGTTCTTC.